This T cell receptor (beta chain) stems from a study of identical twins. Study observations and caveats: In cord blood, abundant beta clonotypes had fewer insertions; memory showed no trend.

Unique molecular identifiers were in the cDNA, with template-switch universal primer binding. TCRdb re-called the 5' RACE reads through MiXCR, storing one row per CDR3 protein. The sample records about 520,000 distinct CDR3 sequences, 20% to 25% being singletons. The germline CDR1 and CDR2 sequences are SQVTM and ANQGSEA. The V and J ends lost 7 bases and 0 bases, in that order; junction bases with no gene match: 4. This CDR3 is 13 amino acids long. This clonotype was found many times. Its target is not known. These data were also filed under a second study, of T cells expressing NK-cell markers. As that study records: Dominant NKG2C+ clonotypes were found to form about 1.0-7.5% of CD8+ T cells in a handful of donors. Once again these clonotypes came out on top in the CD3+CD56-NKG2C+ fraction of several donors.

Sequences were obtained from CD4+ T cells sorted from blood. The gene calls are TRBV29-1 and TRBJ2-5; 8 nucleotides line up with TRBD1. This sequence originates from a woman younger than 35 in good health. As DNA, the CDR3 is TGCAGCGCCGACAGGGGCTACCAAGAGACCCAGTACTTC. It specifies CSADRGYQETQYF.